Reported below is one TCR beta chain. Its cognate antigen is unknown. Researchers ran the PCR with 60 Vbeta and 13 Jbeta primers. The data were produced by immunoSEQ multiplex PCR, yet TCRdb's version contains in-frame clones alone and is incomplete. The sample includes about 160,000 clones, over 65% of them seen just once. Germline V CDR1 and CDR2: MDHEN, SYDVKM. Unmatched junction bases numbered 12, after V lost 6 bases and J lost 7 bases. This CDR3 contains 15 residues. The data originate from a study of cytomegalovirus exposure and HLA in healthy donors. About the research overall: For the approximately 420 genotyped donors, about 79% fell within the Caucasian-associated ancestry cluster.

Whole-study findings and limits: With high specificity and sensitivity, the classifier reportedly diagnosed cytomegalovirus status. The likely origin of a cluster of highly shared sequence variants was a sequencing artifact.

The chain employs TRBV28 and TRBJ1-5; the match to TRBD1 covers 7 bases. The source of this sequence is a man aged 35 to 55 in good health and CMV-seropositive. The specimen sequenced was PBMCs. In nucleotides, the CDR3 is TGTGCCAGCAGAAGTGGAGGGGGCGGATGGCAGCCCCAGCATTTT. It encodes CASRSGGGGWQPQHF.